The clone carrying this TCR beta chain appeared a single time. This sample was taken from a study of brain metastases from non-small cell lung cancer. The CDR3 consists of 16 residues. The germline CDR1 and CDR2 sequences are MNHEY and SVGEGT. Trimming removed 5 bases at V and 0 bases at J, with 14 bases between. The assay was immunoSEQ multiplex PCR, and TCRdb's table has in-frame clones only and misses some. The sample includes 1,500 to 2,000 clones, 81% seen only once; the top ten take approximately 9.1%. V usage is TRBV6-2 or TRBV6-3 and J usage is TRBJ2-1; TRBD2 might be the D (5 bases). This TCR came from a donor aged 40 or over with non-small cell lung cancer. The material sequenced was tumor-adjacent normal tissue. Here the CDR3 DNA reads TGTGCCAGCAGTCCCCAGGACTGGATCTCCTACAATGAGCAGTTCTTC. This sequence encodes CASSPQDWISYNEQFF.